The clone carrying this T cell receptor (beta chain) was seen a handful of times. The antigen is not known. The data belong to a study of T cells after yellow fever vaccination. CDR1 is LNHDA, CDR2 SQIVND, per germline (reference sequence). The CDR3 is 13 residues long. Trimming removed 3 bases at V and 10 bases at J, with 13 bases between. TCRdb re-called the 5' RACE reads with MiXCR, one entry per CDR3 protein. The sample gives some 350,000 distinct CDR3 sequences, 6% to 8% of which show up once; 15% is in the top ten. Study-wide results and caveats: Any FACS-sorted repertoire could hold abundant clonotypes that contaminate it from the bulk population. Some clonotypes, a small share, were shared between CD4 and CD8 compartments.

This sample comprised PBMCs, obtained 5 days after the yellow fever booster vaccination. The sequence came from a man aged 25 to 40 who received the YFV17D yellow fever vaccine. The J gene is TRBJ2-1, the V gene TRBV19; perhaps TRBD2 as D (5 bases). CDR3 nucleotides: TGTGCCAGTAGTATTAGCGACTTCGGCGAGCAGTTCTTC. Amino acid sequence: CASSISDFGEQFF. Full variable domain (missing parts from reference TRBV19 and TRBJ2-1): DGGITQSPKYLFRKEGQNVTLSCEQNLNHDAMYWYRQDPGQGLRLIYYSQIVNDFQKGDIAEGYSVSREKKESFPLTVTSAQKNPTAFYLCASSISDFGEQFFGPGTRLTVL.